This T cell receptor (beta chain) originates from a study of tumor-infiltrating lymphocytes in oesophageal squamous cell carcinoma. TCRdb reanalysed the PCR reads using MiXCR and keeps one entry per CDR3 protein. The profile shows roughly 10,000 distinct CDR3 sequences, 58% of them singletons. Germline CDR1 reads KGHDR; CDR2 reads SFDVKD. The CDR3 is 14 residues long. The chain recombines TRBV24-1 with TRBJ2-5; 7 nucleotides line up with TRBD1. The DNA end favors TRBJ2-1, so the J call may be wrong. The sequenced sample was esophageal tumor tissue. This clonotype was obtained from a female donor with esophageal squamous cell carcinoma. The CDR3 DNA reads TGTGCCACCAGTGACCCAAGACAGGGCTATGAGCAGTTCTTC. Protein product: CATSDPRQGYEQFF.